A selection of T cell receptor beta chains follows, all from one sample in a study of cytotoxic CD8 clonotypes in ibrutinib-treated CLL. TCRdb keeps only in-frame clones here, not all; method: immunoSEQ multiplex PCR. The sample lists more than 150,000 clones; 55% to 85% were seen once. Sequenced material: PBMCs, taken after 24 months of ibrutinib treatment. These receptors were collected from a human donor with chronic lymphocytic leukemia. The CDR3 runs from the conserved cysteine through the conserved F or W. Each record gives: V gene, D gene, CDR3 length, clone size, J gene, CDR3 protein, CDR3 DNA. A D gene is named only where the DNA matches it firmly. A clone size is listed for some rows: how often the clone was seen (once, few, many), or a class if it is expanded.

TRBV9	NA	15	NA	TRBJ2-1	CASSTFTESYNEQFF	TGTGCCAGCAGCACGTTTACCGAGTCCTACAATGAGCAGTTCTTC
TRBV4-1	TRBD1	15	NA	TRBJ1-4	CASSQDTGANEKLFF	TGCGCCAGCAGCCAAGATACAGGGGCTAATGAAAAACTGTTTTTT
TRBV6-1	NA	17	NA	TRBJ1-5	CASSEDVGQLSNQPQHF	TGTGCCAGCAGTGAAGATGTGGGACAACTTAGCAATCAGCCCCAGCATTTT
TRBV5-4	NA	13	NA	TRBJ2-7	CASSLKGGSEQYF	TGTGCCAGCAGCTTGAAAGGTGGTTCCGAGCAGTACTTC
TRBV28	TRBD1	15	NA	TRBJ1-4	CASSLPTGPNEKLFF	TGTGCCAGCAGTTTGCCGACAGGGCCTAATGAAAAACTGTTTTTT
TRBV11-2	NA	14	once	TRBJ1-1	CASSLIYRNAEAFF	TGTGCCAGCAGCTTAATTTACCGGAACGCTGAAGCTTTCTTT
TRBV28	NA	16	NA	TRBJ2-5	CASHTGGQVLQETQYF	TGTGCCAGCCACACCGGGGGTCAAGTACTCCAAGAGACCCAGTACTTC
TRBV5-1	TRBD2	19	NA	TRBJ2-1	CASSSRGLASNLINNEQFF	TGCGCCAGCAGCTCCCGCGGACTAGCGTCTAACCTTATAAACAATGAGCAGTTCTTC
TRBV27	TRBD1	14	NA	TRBJ1-2	CASRTGASNYGYTF	TGTGCCAGCAGAACAGGGGCGTCTAACTATGGCTACACCTTC
TRBV7-9	TRBD2	15	NA	TRBJ2-7	CASSLGAGVNYEQYF	TGTGCCAGCAGCTTGGGTGCGGGAGTTAACTACGAGCAGTACTTC
TRBV6-5	TRBD1	13	NA	TRBJ1-2	CASSYDRDGGYTF	TGTGCCAGCAGTTATGACAGGGACGGGGGCTACACCTTC
TRBV2	NA	12	NA	TRBJ2-2	CASGPDTGELFF	TGTGCCAGCGGGCCAGACACCGGGGAGCTGTTTTTT
TRBV9	NA	13	few	TRBJ2-1	CASNKEWGTEQFF	TGTGCCAGCAATAAGGAGTGGGGAACTGAGCAGTTCTTC
TRBV5-1	NA	15	NA	TRBJ2-3	CASSFGLPSTDTQYF	TGCGCCAGCAGCTTCGGTCTCCCCTCCACAGATACGCAGTATTTT
TRBV7-6	TRBD1	15	NA	TRBJ2-7	CASSPDRDRTYEQYF	TGTGCCAGCTCCCCAGACCGGGACAGAACCTACGAGCAGTACTTC
TRBV23-1	NA	17	NA	TRBJ2-7	CASSRIPWGEAPYEQYF	TGCGCCAGCAGTCGCATCCCCTGGGGGGAAGCCCCTTACGAGCAGTACTTC
TRBV2	TRBD1	14	NA	TRBJ2-5	CASSTGSIVETQYF	TGTGCCAGCTCGACAGGGAGCATTGTAGAGACCCAGTACTTC
TRBV10-3	TRBD2	12	few	TRBJ2-5	CAIKSRGKTQYF	TGTGCCATCAAATCGCGGGGGAAGACCCAGTACTTC
TRBV25-1	NA	11	NA	TRBJ2-1	CASSAYNEQFF	TGTGCCAGCAGCGCATACAATGAGCAGTTCTTC
TRBV7-2	NA	13	NA	TRBJ2-7	CASSSSHTYEQYF	TGTGCCAGCAGCTCGAGCCATACCTACGAGCAGTACTTC
TRBV7-2	TRBD2	17	NA	TRBJ2-7	CASSSSGGLAGGYEQYF	TGTGCCAGCAGCTCCAGTGGGGGTCTAGCGGGAGGTTACGAGCAGTACTTC
TRBV9	TRBD1	17	NA	TRBJ1-2	CASSVALNRGNSRGYTF	TGTGCCAGCAGCGTAGCTCTTAACAGGGGGAACTCGAGGGGCTACACCTTC
TRBV27	NA	15	NA	TRBJ1-5	CASSLSLAGRQPQHF	TGTGCCAGCAGTTTATCGCTGGCAGGTCGTCAGCCCCAGCATTTT
TRBV4-3	TRBD2	17	NA	TRBJ2-1	CASSQEISGRLLGEQFF	TGCGCCAGCAGCCAAGAAATTAGCGGGAGACTCCTGGGTGAGCAGTTCTTC
TRBV28	NA	14	once	TRBJ2-3	CASSFERAADTQYF	TGTGCCAGCAGTTTCGAAAGGGCCGCAGATACGCAGTATTTT
TRBV9	TRBD2	15	NA	TRBJ2-2	CASSVGLAVTGELFF	TGTGCCAGCAGCGTAGGTCTAGCGGTGACCGGGGAGCTGTTTTTT
TRBV4-3	NA	16	once	TRBJ1-2	CASSQDLTGTSYGYTF	TGCGCCAGCAGCCAAGATCTCACCGGGACAAGCTATGGCTACACCTTC
TRBV30	NA	13	NA	TRBJ1-2	CAFGLYDNYGYTF	TGTGCCTTTGGCCTATATGATAACTATGGCTACACCTTC
TRBV9	TRBD2	13	NA	TRBJ2-7	CASSLAGTHEQYF	TGTGCCAGCAGTCTAGCGGGAACCCACGAGCAGTACTTC
TRBV5-1	NA	14	NA	TRBJ2-5	CASSLRVAAETQYF	TGCGCCAGCAGCTTGCGGGTCGCCGCCGAGACCCAGTACTTC
TRBV27	TRBD1	14	once	TRBJ2-7	CASSFRNRGDEQYF	TGTGCCAGCAGTTTCCGAAACAGGGGGGACGAGCAGTACTTC
TRBV7-2	NA	13	once	TRBJ2-3	CASSLVLGYTQYF	TGTGCCAGCAGCTTAGTGCTAGGGTATACGCAGTATTTT
TRBV6-1	TRBD1	14	NA	TRBJ1-4	CASMEGAINEKLFF	TGTGCCAGCATGGAGGGGGCAATTAATGAAAAACTGTTTTTT
TRBV18	NA	14	NA	TRBJ2-7	CASSPRGGTYEQYF	TGTGCCAGCTCACCACGGGGGGGCACCTACGAGCAGTACTTC
TRBV11-2	TRBD1	17	NA	TRBJ2-3	CASSLGGLGQGLDTQYF	TGTGCCAGCAGCTTAGGAGGTCTGGGACAGGGGTTAGATACGCAGTATTTT
TRBV6-4	TRBD1	13	NA	TRBJ2-5	CASSRDSQETQYF	TGTGCCAGCAGCAGGGACAGCCAAGAGACCCAGTACTTC
TRBV7-3	NA	14	NA	TRBJ2-3	CASSPQGFTDTQYF	TGTGCCAGCAGCCCTCAGGGGTTCACAGATACGCAGTATTTT
TRBV7-2	TRBD1	15	NA	TRBJ1-2	CASSWDRTANYGYTF	TGTGCCAGCAGCTGGGACAGGACGGCTAACTATGGCTACACCTTC
TRBV28	TRBD2	15	NA	TRBJ2-3	CASSLVLAGIDTQYF	TGTGCCAGCAGTTTGGTTCTAGCGGGAATTGATACGCAGTATTTT
TRBV28	NA	11	NA	TRBJ2-1	CASSQNNEQFF	TGTGCCAGCAGTCAGAACAATGAGCAGTTCTTC